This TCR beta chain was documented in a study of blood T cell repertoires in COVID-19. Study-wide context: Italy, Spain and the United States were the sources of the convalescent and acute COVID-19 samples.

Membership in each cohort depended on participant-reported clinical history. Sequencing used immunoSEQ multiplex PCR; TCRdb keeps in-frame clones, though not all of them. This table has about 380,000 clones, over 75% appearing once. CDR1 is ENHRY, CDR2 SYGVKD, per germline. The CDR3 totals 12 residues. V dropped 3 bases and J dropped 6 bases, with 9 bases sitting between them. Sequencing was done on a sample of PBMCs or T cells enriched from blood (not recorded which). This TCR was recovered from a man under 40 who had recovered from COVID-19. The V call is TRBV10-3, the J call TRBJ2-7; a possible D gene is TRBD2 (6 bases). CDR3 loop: CAISDGGGEQYF. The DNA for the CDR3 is TGTGCCATCAGTGACGGGGGAGGCGAGCAGTACTTC.